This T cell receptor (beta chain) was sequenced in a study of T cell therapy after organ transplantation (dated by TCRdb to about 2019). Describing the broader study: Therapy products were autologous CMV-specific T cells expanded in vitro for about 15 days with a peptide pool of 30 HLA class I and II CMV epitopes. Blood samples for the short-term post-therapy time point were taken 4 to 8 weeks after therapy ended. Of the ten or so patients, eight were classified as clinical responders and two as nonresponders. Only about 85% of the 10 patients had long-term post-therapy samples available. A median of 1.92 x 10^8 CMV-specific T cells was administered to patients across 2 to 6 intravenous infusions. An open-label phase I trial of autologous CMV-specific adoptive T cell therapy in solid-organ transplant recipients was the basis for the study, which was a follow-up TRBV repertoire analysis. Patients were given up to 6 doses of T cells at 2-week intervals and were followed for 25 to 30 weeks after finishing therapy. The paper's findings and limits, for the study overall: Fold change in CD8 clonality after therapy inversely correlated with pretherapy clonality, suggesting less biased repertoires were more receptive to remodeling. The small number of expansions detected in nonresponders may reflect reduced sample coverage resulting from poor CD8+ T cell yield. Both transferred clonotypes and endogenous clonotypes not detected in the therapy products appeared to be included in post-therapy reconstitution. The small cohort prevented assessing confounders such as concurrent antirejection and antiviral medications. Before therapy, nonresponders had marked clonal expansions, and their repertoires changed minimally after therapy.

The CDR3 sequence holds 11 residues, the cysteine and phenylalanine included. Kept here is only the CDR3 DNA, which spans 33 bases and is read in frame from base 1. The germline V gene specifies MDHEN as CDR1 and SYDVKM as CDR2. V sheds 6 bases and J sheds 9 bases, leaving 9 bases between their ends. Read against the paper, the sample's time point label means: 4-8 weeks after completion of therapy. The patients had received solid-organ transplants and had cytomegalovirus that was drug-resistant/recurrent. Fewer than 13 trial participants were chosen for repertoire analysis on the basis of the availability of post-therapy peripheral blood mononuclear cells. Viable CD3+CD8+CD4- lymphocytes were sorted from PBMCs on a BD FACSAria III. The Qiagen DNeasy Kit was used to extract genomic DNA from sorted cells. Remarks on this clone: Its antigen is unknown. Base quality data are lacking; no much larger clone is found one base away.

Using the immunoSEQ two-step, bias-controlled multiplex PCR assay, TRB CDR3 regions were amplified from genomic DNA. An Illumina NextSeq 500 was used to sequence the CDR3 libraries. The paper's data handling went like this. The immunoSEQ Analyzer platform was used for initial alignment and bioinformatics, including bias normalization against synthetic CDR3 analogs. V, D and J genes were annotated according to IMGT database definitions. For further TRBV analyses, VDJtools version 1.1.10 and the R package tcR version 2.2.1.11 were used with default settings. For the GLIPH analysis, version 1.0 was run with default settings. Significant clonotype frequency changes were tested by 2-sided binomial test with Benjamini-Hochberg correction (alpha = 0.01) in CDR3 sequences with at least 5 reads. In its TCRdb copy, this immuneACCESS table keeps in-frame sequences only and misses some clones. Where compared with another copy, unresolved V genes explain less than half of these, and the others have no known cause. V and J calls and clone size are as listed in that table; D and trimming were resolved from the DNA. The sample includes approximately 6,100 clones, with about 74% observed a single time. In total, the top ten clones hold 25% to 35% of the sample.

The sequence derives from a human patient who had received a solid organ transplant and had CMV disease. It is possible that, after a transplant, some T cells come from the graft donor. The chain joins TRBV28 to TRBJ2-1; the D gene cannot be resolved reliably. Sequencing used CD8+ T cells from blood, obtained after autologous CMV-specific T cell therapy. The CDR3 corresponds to CASRIGPEQFF. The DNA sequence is TGTGCCAGCAGGATCGGACCTGAGCAGTTCTTC.